This is a list of T cell receptor beta chains from one sample in a study of blood T cell repertoires in COVID-19. The method was immunoSEQ multiplex PCR; TCRdb's version includes in-frame clones alone and lacks a portion of them. The data contain a few hundred thousand clones, around 90% of them seen just once; the ten biggest clones take up about 1.2%. Sequencing was done on a sample of peripheral blood. These receptors all stem from a man aged 40-50 years with acute or convalescent COVID-19. CDR3s include the opening cysteine and the closing phenylalanine or tryptophan. The D gene is left open where the match is weak. Not every row has a clone size; where given, it reads once, few, many or a size class.

cdr3_nt | cdr3_aa | j_call | v_call | clone_size | d_call
TGTGCCAGCAGTCCACAGGGCTACGAGCAGTACTTC | CASSPQGYEQYF | TRBJ2-7 | TRBV27 | NA | NA
TGTGCCAGCAACACTAACTCCAGGGGGCCTTCCCACGAGCAGTACTTC | CASNTNSRGPSHEQYF | TRBJ2-7 | TRBV27 | NA | TRBD1
TGCGCCAGCAGCTTGGCCCAGGGGGCGAATTCACCCCTCCACTTT | CASSLAQGANSPLHF | TRBJ1-6 | TRBV5-1 | NA | TRBD1
TGTGCCAGCAGCTTATTCGGCAGGGGAAGTGGAAACACCATATATTTT | CASSLFGRGSGNTIYF | TRBJ1-3 | TRBV7-2 | NA | NA
TGTGCCAGTAGTCCCCCCATGCGGCTAAACTATGGCTACACCTTC | CASSPPMRLNYGYTF | TRBJ1-2 | TRBV19 | once | NA
TGCAGCGTTGAAGAGCCGGGACAGGGGCCGACTTACGACTCCTACGAGCAGTACTTC | CSVEEPGQGPTYDSYEQYF | TRBJ2-7 | TRBV29-1 | NA | TRBD1
TGTGCCTGGAGTGTAGGGCTAGCGGGAGGGCTCAATGAGCAGTTCTTC | CAWSVGLAGGLNEQFF | TRBJ2-1 | TRBV30 | NA | TRBD2
TGTGCCAGCAGTTTACACGCCGGGACAGCCTACGAGCAGTACTTC | CASSLHAGTAYEQYF | TRBJ2-7 | TRBV28 | NA | TRBD1
TGTGCCAGCAGCTTAGGTTCAGGGGTTCAGCCCCAGCATTTT | CASSLGSGVQPQHF | TRBJ1-5 | TRBV7-8 | NA | NA
TGTGCCAGCAGCTTACAACAGGGTTCCGAGCAGTACTTC | CASSLQQGSEQYF | TRBJ2-7 | TRBV7-3 | NA | NA
TGTGCCAGCAGCTTATCAGGTGGTCGCTCTGGAAACACCATATATTTT | CASSLSGGRSGNTIYF | TRBJ1-3 | TRBV7-8 | NA | NA
TGCGCCAGCAGCCAGCGCGAGGACTTGGTAGGTTCACCCCTCCACTTT | CASSQREDLVGSPLHF | TRBJ1-6 | TRBV4-1 | NA | NA
TGTGCCAGCAGTTCAACAGGGGCCATGAACACTGAAGCTTTCTTT | CASSSTGAMNTEAFF | TRBJ1-1 | TRBV28 | NA | TRBD1
TGTGCCAGCAGCAAACCCCCTGCGGGGCAAGAGACCCAGTACTTC | CASSKPPAGQETQYF | TRBJ2-5 | TRBV21-1 | NA | NA
TGTGCCAGCAGCGTATTCGGGAATGAGCAGTTCTTC | CASSVFGNEQFF | TRBJ2-1 | TRBV9 | NA | NA
TGTGCCAGCAGCTCGTGGACAGGGGGGGATACGCAGTATTTT | CASSSWTGGDTQYF | TRBJ2-3 | TRBV7-9 | NA | TRBD1
TGTGCCAGCAGTGAGCCGGGACTAGCGGGAGTTAGGGTTCGAGTTGAGCAGTTCTTC | CASSEPGLAGVRVRVEQFF | TRBJ2-1 | TRBV6-1 | NA | TRBD2
TGTGCCAGCAGCCAAGAAGAAGCGGGAGGGGGCAATGAGCAGTTCTTC | CASSQEEAGGGNEQFF | TRBJ2-1 | TRBV4-2 | NA | TRBD2
TGTGCCAGCAGCCACAGGGGGCCCGGAAACACCATATATTTT | CASSHRGPGNTIYF | TRBJ1-3 | TRBV3-1/TRBV3-2 | NA | TRBD1
TGTGCCAGCAGTGAAGCTTCCGGGGAATCACCCCTCCACTTT | CASSEASGESPLHF | TRBJ1-6 | TRBV6-1 | NA | NA
TGTGCCAGCAGTCCCGGACTAGCGGGAGGGCCCTCCTACAATGAGCAGTTCTTC | CASSPGLAGGPSYNEQFF | TRBJ2-1 | TRBV28 | NA | TRBD2
TGTGCCAGCAGTGTTACTAGCGGGAGGGGGCCCAATGAGCAGTTCTTC | CASSVTSGRGPNEQFF | TRBJ2-1 | TRBV2 | few | TRBD2
TGTGCCAGTTGTTGGGACAGTACCCCTGCATCTGGGGCCAACGTCCTGACTTTC | CASCWDSTPASGANVLTF | TRBJ2-6 | TRBV28 | NA | TRBD1
TGTGCCAGCAGCCCAGCCGGGACAGGGAATTTATTTCGGGGCTACACCTTC | CASSPAGTGNLFRGYTF | TRBJ1-2 | TRBV7-8 | NA | TRBD1
TGTGCCAGCAATCTAGGATACTCCTACAATGAGCAGTTCTTC | CASNLGYSYNEQFF | TRBJ2-1 | TRBV28 | few | NA
TGTGCCAGCAGTATGGGCGACACCGGGGAGCTGTTTTTT | CASSMGDTGELFF | TRBJ2-2 | TRBV6-5 | NA | NA
TGTGCCAGCAGCGATACCGGGACTATTCGCAATGAGCAGTTCTTC | CASSDTGTIRNEQFF | TRBJ2-1 | TRBV5-4 | NA | TRBD2